This TCR beta chain was sequenced for a study of cytomegalovirus exposure and HLA in healthy donors. 60 Vbeta and 13 Jbeta primers were used in PCR. TCRdb's copy holds only in-frame clones and misses some; the assay was immunoSEQ multiplex PCR. The repertoire holds 95,000 to 150,000 clones, with around three quarters as singletons. V trimming: 5 bases; J trimming: 4 bases; junction bases outside the gene matches: 16. The CDR3 spans 17 residues. Germline CDR1 MDHEN, CDR2 SYDVKM. Whole-study results and caveats: A list of 150 to 200 TCR beta chains associated with cytomegalovirus was given. Presence/absence analyses rested on an assumption that sequencing depth was roughly uniform across donors. In a later analysis, specific HLA alleles were associated with 15,000 to 20,000 TCR beta sequences at a 0.05 false discovery rate. In an earlier analysis, most TCR beta V segments were productive about 87% or about 30% of the time.

A remark on this clone: Its antigen is not known.

The TCR originated in a woman aged 40 to 55 in good health and CMV-seronegative. The rearrangement joins TRBV28 to TRBJ2-5; 7 nucleotides agree with TRBD2. Source material: PBMCs. The CDR3 spells CASSILTASGYGETQYF. The CDR3 DNA reads TGTGCCAGCAGTATTTTAACGGCTAGCGGATATGGAGAGACCCAGTACTTC.